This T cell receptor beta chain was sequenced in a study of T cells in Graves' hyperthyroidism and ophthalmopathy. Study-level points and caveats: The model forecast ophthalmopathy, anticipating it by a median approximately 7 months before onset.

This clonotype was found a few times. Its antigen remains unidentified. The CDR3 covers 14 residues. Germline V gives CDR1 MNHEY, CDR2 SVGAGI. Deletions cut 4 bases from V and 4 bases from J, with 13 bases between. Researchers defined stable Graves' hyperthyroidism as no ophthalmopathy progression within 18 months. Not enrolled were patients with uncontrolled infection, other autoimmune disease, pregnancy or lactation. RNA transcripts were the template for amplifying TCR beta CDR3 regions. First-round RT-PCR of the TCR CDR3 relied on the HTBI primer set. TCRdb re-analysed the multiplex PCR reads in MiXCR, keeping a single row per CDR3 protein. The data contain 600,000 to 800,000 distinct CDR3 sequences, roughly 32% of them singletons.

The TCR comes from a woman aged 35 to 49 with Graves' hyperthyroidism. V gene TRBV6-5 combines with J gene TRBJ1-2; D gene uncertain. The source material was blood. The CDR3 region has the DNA TGTGCCAGCAGTTCGGAAGTCCTCCTCTATGGCTACACCTTC. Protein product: CASSSEVLLYGYTF.